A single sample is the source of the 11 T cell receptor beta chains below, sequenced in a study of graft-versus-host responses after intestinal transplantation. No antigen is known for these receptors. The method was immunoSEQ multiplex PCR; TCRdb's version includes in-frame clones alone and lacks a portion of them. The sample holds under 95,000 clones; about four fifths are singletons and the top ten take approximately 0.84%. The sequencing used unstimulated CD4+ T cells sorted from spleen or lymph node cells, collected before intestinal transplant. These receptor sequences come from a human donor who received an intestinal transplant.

CDR3 sequence: CASSYSGLGGDIQYF. The CDR3 nucleotides are TGTGCCAGCAGTTACTCAGGGCTAGGAGGTGACATTCAGTACTTC. The chain carries TRBV6-6 and TRBJ2-4; perhaps TRBD2 as D (5 bases). The CDR3 spans 15 residues. Germline V gives CDR1 MNHNY, CDR2 SVGAGI (reference sequence). V lost 0 bases and J lost 8, with 14 bases in between.

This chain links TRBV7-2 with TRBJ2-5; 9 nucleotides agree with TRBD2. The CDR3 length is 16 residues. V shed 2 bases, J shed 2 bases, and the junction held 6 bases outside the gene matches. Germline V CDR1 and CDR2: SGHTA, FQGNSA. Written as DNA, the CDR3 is TGTGCCAGCAGCTTAATTCCGGCGGGGGGGCAAGAGACCCAGTACTTC. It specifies CASSLIPAGGQETQYF.

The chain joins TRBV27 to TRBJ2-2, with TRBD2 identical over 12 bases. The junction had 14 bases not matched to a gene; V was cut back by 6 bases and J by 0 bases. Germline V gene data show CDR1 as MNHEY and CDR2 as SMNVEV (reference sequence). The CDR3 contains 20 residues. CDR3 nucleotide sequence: TGTGCCAGCAGAAAAAGACTAGCGGGAGTAGGGGCCCCGAACACCGGGGAGCTGTTTTTT. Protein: CASRKRLAGVGAPNTGELFF.

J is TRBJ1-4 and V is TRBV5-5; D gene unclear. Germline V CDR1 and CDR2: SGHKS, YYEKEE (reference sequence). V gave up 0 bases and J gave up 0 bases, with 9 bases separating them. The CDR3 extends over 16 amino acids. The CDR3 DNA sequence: TGTGCCAGCAGCTTGGTGGCTGGAGCAACTAATGAAAAACTGTTTTTT. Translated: CASSLVAGATNEKLFF.

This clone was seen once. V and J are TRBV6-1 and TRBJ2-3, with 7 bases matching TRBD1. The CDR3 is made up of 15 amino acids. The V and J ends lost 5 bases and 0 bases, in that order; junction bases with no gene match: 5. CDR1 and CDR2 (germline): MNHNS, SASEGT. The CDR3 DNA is TGTGCCAGCAGTCCCCGACAGGGTAGCACAGATACGCAGTATTTT. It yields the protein CASSPRQGSTDTQYF.

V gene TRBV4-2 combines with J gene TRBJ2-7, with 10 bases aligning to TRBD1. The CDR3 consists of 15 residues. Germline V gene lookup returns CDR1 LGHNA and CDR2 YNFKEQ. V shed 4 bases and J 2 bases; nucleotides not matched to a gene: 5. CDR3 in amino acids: CASSRGQGVPYEQYF. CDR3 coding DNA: TGTGCCAGCAGCCGTGGACAGGGGGTGCCCTACGAGCAGTACTTC.

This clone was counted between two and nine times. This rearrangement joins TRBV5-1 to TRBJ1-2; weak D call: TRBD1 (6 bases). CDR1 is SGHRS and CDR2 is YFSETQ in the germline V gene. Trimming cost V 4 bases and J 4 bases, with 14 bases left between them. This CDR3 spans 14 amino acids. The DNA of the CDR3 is TGCGCCAGCAGCACCGGACAGACCATCTATGGCTACACCTTC. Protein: CASSTGQTIYGYTF.

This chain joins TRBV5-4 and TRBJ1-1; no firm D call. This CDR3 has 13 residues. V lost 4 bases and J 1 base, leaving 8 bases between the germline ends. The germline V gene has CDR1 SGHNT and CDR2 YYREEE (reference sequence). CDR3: CASSGRENTEAFF. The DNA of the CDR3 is TGTGCCAGCAGCGGACGGGAGAACACTGAAGCTTTCTTT.

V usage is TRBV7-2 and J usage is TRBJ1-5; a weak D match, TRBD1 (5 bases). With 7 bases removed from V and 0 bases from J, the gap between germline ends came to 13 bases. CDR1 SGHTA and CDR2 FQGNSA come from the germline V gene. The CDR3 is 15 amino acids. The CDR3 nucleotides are TGTGCCAGCATATCAGTCGGGGGTAGCAATCAGCCCCAGCATTTT. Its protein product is CASISVGGSNQPQHF.

As DNA, the CDR3 is TGCAGCGTTGAAAAAGCGGGAGTGGGCTACGAGCAGTACTTC. Translating gives CSVEKAGVGYEQYF. The chain carries TRBV29-1 and TRBJ2-7; 8 bases are a match to TRBD2. The CDR3 is made up of 14 amino acids. Germline values: CDR1 SQVTM, CDR2 ANQGSEA. V shed 2 bases and J 3 bases; nucleotides not matched to a gene: 6.

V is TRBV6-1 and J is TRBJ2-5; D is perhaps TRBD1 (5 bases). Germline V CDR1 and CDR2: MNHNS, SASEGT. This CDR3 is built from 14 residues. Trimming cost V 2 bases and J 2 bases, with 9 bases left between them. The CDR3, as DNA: TGTGCCAGCAGTGAATGGGGCAGACAAGAGACCCAGTACTTC. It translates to CASSEWGRQETQYF.